A selection of T cell receptor beta chains follows, all from one sample in a study of T cells in Graves' hyperthyroidism and ophthalmopathy. In TCRdb, the multiplex PCR reads were re-called with MiXCR into one record per CDR3 protein. The data hold more than 600,000 distinct CDR3 sequences, with about 15% observed a single time. Sequenced sample: blood. These receptors were obtained from a man between 18 and 35 years old with Graves' hyperthyroidism. Each CDR3 is given with its conserved first and last residue. Fields, in order: clone size, V gene, J gene, D gene, CDR3 DNA, CDR3 protein. D genes are given only for firm matches. Expanded clones get a size class; other rows say once, few or many, or leave the size out.

>NA|TRBV24-1|TRBJ2-7|NA
TGTGCCACCAGTGATTTGTACAGTCCGAACGAGCAGTACTTC
CATSDLYSPNEQYF
>NA|TRBV18|TRBJ1-6|NA
TGTGCCAGCTCACCCCGGGACATTAATAATTCACCCCTCCACTTT
CASSPRDINNSPLHF
>NA|TRBV12-5|TRBJ2-2|NA
TGTGCTAGTGGTTCGACCTGGGACAACACCGGGGAGCTGTTTTTT
CASGSTWDNTGELFF
>many|TRBV28|TRBJ1-6|NA
TGTGCCAGCAGTCTCCTAAGGGGTCGTAATTCACCCCTCCACTTT
CASSLLRGRNSPLHF
>few|TRBV28|TRBJ2-5|NA
TGTGCCAGTGGACGGGTAGCGGAGCCTCAAGAGACCCAGTACTTC
CASGRVAEPQETQYF
>many|TRBV2|TRBJ2-7|NA
TGTGCCAGCAGTGCGGTAGGTGGCGAGCAGTACTTC
CASSAVGGEQYF
>many|TRBV28|TRBJ2-1|NA
TGTGCCAGCAGTCCATCTACCAGCTCCTACAATGAGCAGTTCTTC
CASSPSTSSYNEQFF
>few|TRBV28|TRBJ2-3|TRBD2
TGTGCCGTACCAAAGGGAGGGGAGCAGTATTTT
CAVPKGGEQYF
>many|TRBV11-2|TRBJ2-3|NA
TGTGCCAGCAGCTTAGTACGGATGACAGATACGCAGTATTTT
CASSLVRMTDTQYF
>NA|TRBV3-1|TRBJ2-2|NA
TGTGCCAGCAGCCAAGGTTCATTCCTAGTAGTCCCCGGGGAGCTGTTTTTT
CASSQGSFLVVPGELFF
>NA|TRBV6-1|TRBJ1-2|TRBD1
TGTGCCAGCAGTAGAGGGACAGGGGATTTTTATGGCTACACCTTC
CASSRGTGDFYGYTF
>many|TRBV12-3/TRBV12-4|TRBJ1-1|NA
TGTGCCAGCATCCTGGGAGGGGTAAGGCCTGAAGCTTTCTTT
CASILGGVRPEAFF
>NA|TRBV6-1|TRBJ2-6|TRBD1
TGTGCCAGCAAGAGGGGGCCACTCTCTGGGGCCAACGTCCTGACTTTC
CASKRGPLSGANVLTF
>NA|TRBV5-5|TRBJ2-7|NA
TGTGCCAGCAGCTTGGGACATTTCTCCTACGAGCAGTACTTC
CASSLGHFSYEQYF
>NA|TRBV28|TRBJ2-1|TRBD2
TGTGCCAGCAGTTTGAACCTAGCGGGAGAAACGGACAATGAGCAGTTCTTC
CASSLNLAGETDNEQFF
>NA|TRBV12-5|TRBJ2-5|NA
TGTGCTAGTGGTTTGGGCCAGGGATTCGGGGTCGAAGAGACCCAGTACTTC
CASGLGQGFGVEETQYF
>NA|TRBV20-1|TRBJ1-2|NA
TGCAGTGCTAGAGATAGGGGCATTAACTATGGCTACACCTTC
CSARDRGINYGYTF
>few|TRBV7-9|TRBJ2-1|NA
TGTGCCAGCAGCTCCCGGGACCCCCCAAATGAGCAGTTCTTC
CASSSRDPPNEQFF
>NA|TRBV20-1|TRBJ1-1|TRBD1
TGCAGTGCGGAGGCAGGGGGAGGGACTGAAGCTTTCTTT
CSAEAGGGTEAFF
>many|TRBV6-1|TRBJ2-7|TRBD1
TGTGCCAGCGGACAGGGCTACGAGCAGTACTTC
CASGQGYEQYF
>NA|TRBV29-1|TRBJ2-2|NA
TGCAGCGTTTCTCCGGACAGACCAAGCACCGGGGAGCTGTTTTTT
CSVSPDRPSTGELFF
>few|TRBV29-1|TRBJ2-7|NA
TGCAGCGTTGGGCCCTCTAGCGTCGCCTACGAGCAGTACTTC
CSVGPSSVAYEQYF
>many|TRBV11-2|TRBJ1-1|NA
TGTGCCAGCAGCTTAGATGGACAGTACACTGAAGCTTTCTTT
CASSLDGQYTEAFF
>few|TRBV10-3|TRBJ2-1|NA
TGTGCCATCAGTGAGCGTGACCCCGGGAATGAGCAGTTCTTC
CAISERDPGNEQFF
>many|TRBV7-9|TRBJ2-7|NA
TGTGCCAGCAGCTTCGGTGGAGTCTACGAGCAGTACTTC
CASSFGGVYEQYF
>many|TRBV18|TRBJ2-5|NA
TGTGCCAGCTCACCCGGGAGCGTTGGGGAGACCCAGTACTTC
CASSPGSVGETQYF
>few|TRBV29-1|TRBJ2-7|NA
TGCAGCGTTGAAGATCCAAATCTCTCGAGGGAGCAGTACTTC
CSVEDPNLSREQYF
>few|TRBV29-1|TRBJ1-1|NA
TGCAGCGCTTCCCTCGCAGGCCTGAACACTGAAGCTTTCTTT
CSASLAGLNTEAFF
>many|TRBV28|TRBJ1-4|NA
TGTGCCAGCAGTTTACGGAATGAAAAACTGTTTTTT
CASSLRNEKLFF
>few|TRBV7-9|TRBJ1-4|TRBD1
TGTGCCAGCAGTCAGGACAGGGCCAATGAAAAACTGTTTTTT
CASSQDRANEKLFF
>NA|TRBV20-1|TRBJ1-6|TRBD1
TGCAGTGCTAGCCCCATCGACCGGGACAGATATAATTCACCCCTCCACTTT
CSASPIDRDRYNSPLHF
>NA|TRBV9|TRBJ2-1|TRBD2
TGTGCCAGCAGCGTCAGCGGGACCCGGAACAATGAGCAGTTCTTC
CASSVSGTRNNEQFF
>many|TRBV11-3|TRBJ2-7|TRBD1
TGTGCCAGCAGCCGACCCAGGGGGTTCGACGAGCAGTACTTC
CASSRPRGFDEQYF
>many|TRBV6-1|TRBJ2-7|TRBD1
TGTGCCAGCAGTAACCCGACAGGGGGGCTTCCCGAGCAGTACTTC
CASSNPTGGLPEQYF
>many|TRBV12-5|TRBJ2-1|TRBD2
TGTGCTAGTGGTTTGTTTAGCGGGCCTAACAATGAGCAGTTCTTC
CASGLFSGPNNEQFF
>many|TRBV27|TRBJ2-5|NA
TGTGCCAGCAGGACTGGGGAGACCCAGTACTTC
CASRTGETQYF
>many|TRBV3-1|TRBJ1-5|NA
TGTGCCAGCAGCCAAGCCAGCGACGGCCTCTCTCAGCCCCAGCATTTT
CASSQASDGLSQPQHF
>many|TRBV28|TRBJ2-7|NA
TGTGCCAGCAGTTTATTCGCTGGTGGGGGCGGCGAGCAGTACTTC
CASSLFAGGGGEQYF
>few|TRBV29-1|TRBJ2-2|TRBD1
TGCAGCGTTGCCGGGACAGGGTCGGTCGGGGAGCTGTTTTTT
CSVAGTGSVGELFF
>NA|TRBV9|TRBJ2-1|NA
TGTGCCAGCAGCGTTTCTCAGGGATTCTACAATGAGCAGTTCTTC
CASSVSQGFYNEQFF
>many|TRBV27|TRBJ1-2|TRBD1
TGTGCCAGCAGTAGGACAGGGGGGTCGGCCCCCTACGGCTACACCTTC
CASSRTGGSAPYGYTF
>many|TRBV2|TRBJ2-2|NA
TGTGCCAGCAGTGAGGGCGGGCCCTGGCGGACCGGGGAGCTGTTTTTT
CASSEGGPWRTGELFF
>NA|TRBV19|TRBJ2-5|NA
TGTGCCAGTAGTATTACCGGTTTTGGAGAGACCCAGTACTTC
CASSITGFGETQYF
>NA|TRBV10-3|TRBJ2-5|TRBD2
TGTGCCATCAGTCCGGACGGGACTAGCGGGAGTAGAGACTTC
CAISPDGTSGSRDF